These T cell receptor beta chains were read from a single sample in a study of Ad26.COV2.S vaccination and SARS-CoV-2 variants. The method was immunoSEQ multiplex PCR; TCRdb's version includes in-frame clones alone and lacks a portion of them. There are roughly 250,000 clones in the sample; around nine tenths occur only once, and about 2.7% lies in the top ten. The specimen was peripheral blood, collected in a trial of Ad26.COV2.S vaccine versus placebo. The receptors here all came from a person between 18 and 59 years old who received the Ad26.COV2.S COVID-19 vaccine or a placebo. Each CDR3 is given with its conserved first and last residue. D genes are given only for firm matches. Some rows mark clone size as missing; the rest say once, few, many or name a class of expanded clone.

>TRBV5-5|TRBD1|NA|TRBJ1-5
CASRWGQGSNQPQHF
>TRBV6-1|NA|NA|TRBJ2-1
CASSEGGTYNEQFF
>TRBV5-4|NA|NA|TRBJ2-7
CASSLEGAPTGEQYF
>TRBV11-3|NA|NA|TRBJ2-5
CASSFGQETQYF
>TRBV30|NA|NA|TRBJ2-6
CAWSVRWVSGANVLTF
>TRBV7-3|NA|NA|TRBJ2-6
CASSPVGEAGANVLTF
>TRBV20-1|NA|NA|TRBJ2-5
CSAIQVETQYF
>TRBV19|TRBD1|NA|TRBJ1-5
CASRGQGSNQPQHF
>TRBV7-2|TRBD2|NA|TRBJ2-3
CASSYTSGSTDTQYF
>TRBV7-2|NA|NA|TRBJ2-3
CASSPDSLGTDTQYF
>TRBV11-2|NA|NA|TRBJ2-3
CASSFWGGAAGTDTQYF
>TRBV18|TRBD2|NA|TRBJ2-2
CASSRTSGSGTGELFF
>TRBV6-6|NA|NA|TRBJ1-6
CASSYWGTLHF
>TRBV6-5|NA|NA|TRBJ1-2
CASSYGGAYGYTF
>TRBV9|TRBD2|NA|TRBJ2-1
CASSVVAGGSYNEQFF
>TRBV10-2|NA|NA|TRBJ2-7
CASSEAPTHYEQYF
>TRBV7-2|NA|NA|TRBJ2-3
CASRPPGLLNAQYF
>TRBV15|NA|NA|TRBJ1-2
CATSRDLSANYGYTF
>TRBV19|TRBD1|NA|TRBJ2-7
CASSNRGSYEQYF
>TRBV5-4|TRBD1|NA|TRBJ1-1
CASSFGQGARNTEAFF
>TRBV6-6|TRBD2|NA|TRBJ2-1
CASTGTTYNEQFF
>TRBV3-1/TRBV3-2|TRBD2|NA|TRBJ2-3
CASSQDKALNSGGPGDTQYF
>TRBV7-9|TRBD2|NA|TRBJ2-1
CASSGVAGSSYNEQFF
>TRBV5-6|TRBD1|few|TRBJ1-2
CASSRYTGTGGDGYGYTF
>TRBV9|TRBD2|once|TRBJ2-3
CASSGGLATDTQYF
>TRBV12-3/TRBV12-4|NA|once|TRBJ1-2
CASSLGGRGYTF
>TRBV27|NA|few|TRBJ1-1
CASSLKSNTEAFF
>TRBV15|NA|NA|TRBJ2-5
CATSRGQEETQYF
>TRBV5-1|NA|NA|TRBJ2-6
CASSLQTSGANVLTF
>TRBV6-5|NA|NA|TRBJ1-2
CASSPWAFSTF
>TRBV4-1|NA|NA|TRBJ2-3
CASSQSMRSTDTQYF
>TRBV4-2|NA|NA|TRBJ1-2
CASSRARTYYGYTF
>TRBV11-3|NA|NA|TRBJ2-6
CASSSGSSGANVLTF
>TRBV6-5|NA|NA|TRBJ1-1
CASSYSPTGNTEAFF
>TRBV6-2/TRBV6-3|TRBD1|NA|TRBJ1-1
CASSRQGATEAFF
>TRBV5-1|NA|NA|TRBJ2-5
CASSQRVQETQYF
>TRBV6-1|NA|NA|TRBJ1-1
CASSERGKNTEAFF
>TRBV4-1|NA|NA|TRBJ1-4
CASSQERKLFF
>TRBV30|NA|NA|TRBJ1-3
CAWSLKDNTIYF
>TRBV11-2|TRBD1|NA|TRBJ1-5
CASSGQGAGNQPQHF
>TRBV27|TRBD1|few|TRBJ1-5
CASCVGQGVGQPQHF
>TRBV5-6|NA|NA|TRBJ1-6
CASSLSLGRSSYNSPLHF
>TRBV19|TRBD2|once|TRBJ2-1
CASRKSSGRADNEQFF
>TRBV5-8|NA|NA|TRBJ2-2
CASSLFYGELFF
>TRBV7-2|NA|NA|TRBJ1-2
CASTPGGINLYGYTF
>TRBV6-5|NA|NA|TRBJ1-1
CASSTDNGNTEAFF
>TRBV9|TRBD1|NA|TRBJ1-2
CASSAPGTGNYGYTF
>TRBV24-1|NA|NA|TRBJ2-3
CAPRGRDTQYF
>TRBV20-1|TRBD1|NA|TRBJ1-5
CSASQGDSSNQPQHF
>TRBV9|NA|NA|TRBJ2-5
CASSVASTQETQYF
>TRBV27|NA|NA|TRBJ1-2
CASRDSMDGYTF
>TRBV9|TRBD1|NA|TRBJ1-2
CASSAVGQGDYGYTF